This T cell receptor beta chain emerged from a study of blood T cell repertoires in COVID-19. Study in general: Some COVID-19 samples were acute and others convalescent; all came from the United States, Italy and Spain.

Germline CDR1 reads MDHEN; CDR2 reads SYDVKM. V shed 5 bases and J 7 bases; nucleotides not matched to a gene: 13. CDR3 length: 16 amino acids. Libraries were prepared by immunoSEQ multiplex PCR; TCRdb keeps only in-frame clonotypes and omits some of them. The data show 35,000 to 45,000 clones, more than 80% seen once. This sequence joins TRBV28 and TRBJ2-3, with 9 bases aligning to TRBD2. The source is a man aged 45-60 years with COVID-19, enrolled during active disease. Input material: peripheral blood. CDR3 coding DNA: TGTGCCAGCAGTCCCCCGAGCGGGAGGCCCGGGAATACGCAGTATTTT. Translation gives CASSPPSGRPGNTQYF.